This T cell receptor (beta chain) came from a study of blood T cell repertoires in COVID-19. For the study at large: The cDNA or gDNA used as material had been derived from T cells, B-cell-depleted T cells, or PBMCs.

With 3 bases removed from V and 3 bases from J, the gap between germline ends came to 8 bases. Germline V gives CDR1 WNHNN, CDR2 SYGVQD (reference sequence). The CDR3 is 14 residues long. Per the authors' pipeline: Reference gene primer amplification gave nucleated cell count estimates. Assay: immunoSEQ multiplex PCR; the TCRdb copy retains only in-frame clones and omits some. Clonal size and the V and J genes are those of that table, whereas D and trimming came from the DNA. The table shows roughly 170,000 clones, with 85% to 90% occurring only once. The clonotype was recovered from a man in his 70s with active or convalescent COVID-19. The sequenced material came from peripheral blood. The chain combines TRBV10-1 with TRBJ1-4; tentatively, D is TRBD1 (6 bases). CDR3 bases: TGCGCCAGCAGTGACAGGACAGCTAATGAAAAACTGTTTTTT. This gives the protein CASSDRTANEKLFF.